This T cell receptor (beta chain) was obtained from a study of cytomegalovirus exposure and HLA in healthy donors. The PCR contained 60 Vbeta and 13 Jbeta primers. Produced via immunoSEQ multiplex PCR; TCRdb's table is partial and in-frame only. This repertoire shows about 130,000 clones, over 75% found once; its top ten account for approximately 4.3%. As regards this clone: Its antigen remains unidentified.

Trimming left V 6 bases short and J 1 base short, with 12 bases between. The CDR3 has 14 amino acids. Germline assignment: CDR1 MNHNY and CDR2 SVGAGI (reference sequence). Study conclusions and caveats: As a later analysis showed, several of the most significant clusters appeared to be linked to common viral pathogens.

The chain uses TRBV6-6 and TRBJ1-1; the D gene is possibly TRBD1 (5 bases). Sequencing was performed on PBMCs. The sequence was obtained from a man aged 30 to 39 in good health. The CDR3 DNA follows: TGTGCCAGCAGCTACAGGAGCCCGAACACTGAAGCTTTCTTT. Encoded protein: CASSYRSPNTEAFF.